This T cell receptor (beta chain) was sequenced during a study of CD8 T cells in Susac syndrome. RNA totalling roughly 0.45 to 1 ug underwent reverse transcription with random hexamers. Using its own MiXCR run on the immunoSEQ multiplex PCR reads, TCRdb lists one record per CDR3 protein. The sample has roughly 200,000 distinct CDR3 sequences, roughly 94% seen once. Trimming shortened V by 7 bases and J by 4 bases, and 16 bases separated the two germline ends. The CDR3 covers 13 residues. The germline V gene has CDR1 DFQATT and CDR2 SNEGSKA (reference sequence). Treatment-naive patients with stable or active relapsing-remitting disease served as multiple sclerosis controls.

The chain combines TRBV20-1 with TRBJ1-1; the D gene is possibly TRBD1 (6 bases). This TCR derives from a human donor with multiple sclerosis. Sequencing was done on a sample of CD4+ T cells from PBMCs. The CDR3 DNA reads TGCAGTGTTCCATTACAGGGAAGCACTGAAGCTTTCTTT. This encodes CSVPLQGSTEAFF.